This T cell receptor beta chain was observed in a study of blood T cell repertoires in COVID-19. Study in general: Sites across the United States, Italy and Spain contributed samples from acute and convalescent COVID-19. Sources were T cells, B-cell-depleted T cells, or PBMCs; the material itself was cDNA or gDNA.

Trimming took 4 bases from V and 7 from J, leaving 16 bases between them. This CDR3 is 15 amino acids long. Germline-derived CDR1 and CDR2 are LNHDA and SQIVND (reference sequence). In the authors' methods: Using reference gene primer amplification, nucleated cell counts were estimated. Using immunoSEQ multiplex PCR, the repertoire was profiled, and TCRdb retains in-frame clones only, with some absent. The V and J calls and clone size were taken over from that table, and D and trimming were inferred from the DNA. The sample lists 150,000 to 200,000 clones, nearly 80% occurring once. Material for sequencing was peripheral blood. This TCR derives from a woman in her 70s with acute or convalescent COVID-19. The chain links TRBV19 to TRBJ2-2; D may be TRBD1 (7 bases). Here the CDR3 reads CASSTQTGRIGELFF. As DNA, the CDR3 is TGTGCCAGTAGTACCCAGACAGGGAGGATCGGGGAGCTGTTTTTT.